The rows below give T cell receptor beta chains drawn from one sample of a study of T-cell reconstitution after alpha-beta-depleted transplantation in children. TCRdb processed the PCR reads anew with MiXCR; each CDR3 protein has one entry. The sample includes hundreds of thousands of distinct CDR3 sequences, 15% to 20% of them seen just once. Here the sequenced sample was PBMCs, mostly from graft donor cells, taken 360 days after TCRalphabeta/CD19-depleted stem cell transplant. The receptor source for this set is a boy less than two years old who had a stem cell transplant for Wiskott-Aldrich syndrome, so the T cells may come from the graft donor. CDR3s include the opening cysteine and the closing phenylalanine or tryptophan. The order of the fields is clone size, D gene, V gene, J gene, CDR3 protein, CDR3 DNA. D genes are given only for firm matches. Clone size is stated in some rows and not others, as once, few, many or a class when expanded.

clone size: .; D gene: TRBD1; V gene: TRBV10-3; J gene: TRBJ2-4; CDR3 protein: CAISPGTGSGIQYF; CDR3 DNA: TGTGCCATCAGCCCCGGGACAGGGAGTGGCATTCAGTACTTC
clone size: few; D gene: TRBD2; V gene: TRBV7-9; J gene: TRBJ2-1; CDR3 protein: CASRFSLAGRTYNEQFF; CDR3 DNA: TGTGCCAGCAGATTCAGTCTAGCGGGAAGGACCTACAATGAGCAGTTCTTC
clone size: .; D gene: .; V gene: TRBV6-5; J gene: TRBJ2-1; CDR3 protein: CASRLLGGEFF; CDR3 DNA: TGTGCCAGCAGACTGTTGGGGGGAGAGTTCTTC
clone size: .; D gene: .; V gene: TRBV10-3; J gene: TRBJ1-1; CDR3 protein: CAIGRLNTEAFF; CDR3 DNA: TGTGCCATCGGTCGATTGAACACTGAAGCTTTCTTT
clone size: few; D gene: .; V gene: TRBV29-1; J gene: TRBJ2-5; CDR3 protein: CSVERGVETQYF; CDR3 DNA: TGCAGCGTTGAAAGAGGGGTGGAGACCCAGTACTTC
clone size: .; D gene: TRBD2; V gene: TRBV12-3/TRBV12-4; J gene: TRBJ2-1; CDR3 protein: CASRAGGRNEQFF; CDR3 DNA: TGTGCCAGCAGGGCGGGAGGGCGCAATGAGCAGTTCTTC
clone size: many; D gene: .; V gene: TRBV15; J gene: TRBJ1-4; CDR3 protein: CATSRDPATNEKLFF; CDR3 DNA: TGTGCCACCAGCAGAGATCCGGCAACTAATGAAAAACTGTTTTTT
clone size: .; D gene: .; V gene: TRBV19; J gene: TRBJ2-4; CDR3 protein: CASALRDGQNIQYF; CDR3 DNA: TGTGCCAGCGCCTTGAGAGACGGCCAAAACATTCAGTACTTC
clone size: .; D gene: TRBD2; V gene: TRBV20-1; J gene: TRBJ2-4; CDR3 protein: CSARPNLLAGWRMAKNIQYF; CDR3 DNA: TGCAGTGCTAGACCTAATTTACTAGCGGGGTGGAGAATGGCCAAAAACATTCAGTACTTC
clone size: .; D gene: TRBD1; V gene: TRBV12-3/TRBV12-4; J gene: TRBJ1-3; CDR3 protein: CASSALTGPGNTIYF; CDR3 DNA: TGTGCCAGCAGTGCTTTGACAGGGCCCGGAAACACCATATATTTT
clone size: few; D gene: .; V gene: TRBV7-2; J gene: TRBJ2-3; CDR3 protein: CASSEDRPRNTQYF; CDR3 DNA: TGTGCCAGCAGCGAAGACAGGCCCCGTAATACGCAGTATTTT
clone size: .; D gene: TRBD2; V gene: TRBV12-3/TRBV12-4; J gene: TRBJ2-1; CDR3 protein: CASRNRMGLAGGNEQFF; CDR3 DNA: TGTGCCAGCAGAAATAGGATGGGACTAGCGGGGGGGAATGAGCAGTTCTTC
clone size: many; D gene: TRBD2; V gene: TRBV6-2/TRBV6-3; J gene: TRBJ2-7; CDR3 protein: CASSSLREGLYEQYF; CDR3 DNA: TGTGCCAGCAGTTCATTGCGGGAGGGATTGTACGAGCAGTACTTC
clone size: few; D gene: TRBD1; V gene: TRBV24-1; J gene: TRBJ2-1; CDR3 protein: CATSDPMTGSSYNEQFF; CDR3 DNA: TGTGCCACCAGTGACCCTATGACAGGGAGCTCCTACAATGAGCAGTTCTTC
clone size: .; D gene: TRBD2; V gene: TRBV30; J gene: TRBJ2-2; CDR3 protein: CAWTPLRGGDVTGELFF; CDR3 DNA: TGTGCCTGGACCCCCCTCCGGGGGGGGGATGTCACCGGGGAGCTGTTTTTT
clone size: .; D gene: TRBD2; V gene: TRBV18; J gene: TRBJ2-1; CDR3 protein: CASSPLLAVQNSYNEQFF; CDR3 DNA: TGTGCCAGCTCACCACTTCTAGCGGTCCAGAATTCCTACAATGAGCAGTTCTTC
clone size: many; D gene: .; V gene: TRBV12-3/TRBV12-4; J gene: TRBJ1-2; CDR3 protein: CASSLQGRDYGYTF; CDR3 DNA: TGTGCCAGCAGTTTGCAAGGGAGGGACTATGGCTACACCTTC
clone size: .; D gene: TRBD2; V gene: TRBV5-1; J gene: TRBJ2-7; CDR3 protein: CASSRTSVRNEQYF; CDR3 DNA: TGCGCCAGCAGCCGGACTAGCGTACGGAACGAGCAGTACTTC
clone size: .; D gene: TRBD1; V gene: TRBV30; J gene: TRBJ2-3; CDR3 protein: CAWTGGNENTQYF; CDR3 DNA: TGTGCCTGGACAGGGGGAAATGAGAATACGCAGTATTTT
clone size: .; D gene: .; V gene: TRBV10-3; J gene: TRBJ2-5; CDR3 protein: CAISAYKETQYF; CDR3 DNA: TGTGCCATCAGTGCGTATAAAGAGACCCAGTACTTC
clone size: .; D gene: TRBD2; V gene: TRBV5-1; J gene: TRBJ2-7; CDR3 protein: CASSRGGEPYEQYF; CDR3 DNA: TGCGCCAGCAGCCGCGGGGGGGAACCCTACGAGCAGTACTTC
clone size: few; D gene: .; V gene: TRBV20-1; J gene: TRBJ2-4; CDR3 protein: CSAKHGAKNIQYF; CDR3 DNA: TGCAGTGCTAAACACGGAGCCAAAAACATTCAGTACTTC
clone size: few; D gene: .; V gene: TRBV27; J gene: TRBJ1-2; CDR3 protein: CASSLGGSAYGYTF; CDR3 DNA: TGTGCCAGCAGTTTAGGCGGGTCCGCCTATGGCTACACCTTC
clone size: few; D gene: TRBD1; V gene: TRBV29-1; J gene: TRBJ2-6; CDR3 protein: CSVGGTGAVSGANVLTF; CDR3 DNA: TGCAGCGTTGGGGGGACAGGGGCCGTCTCTGGGGCCAACGTCCTGACTTTC
clone size: .; D gene: .; V gene: TRBV5-1; J gene: TRBJ2-1; CDR3 protein: CASSFPWRTNNEQFF; CDR3 DNA: TGCGCCAGCAGCTTCCCGTGGCGCACGAACAATGAGCAGTTCTTC
clone size: few; D gene: TRBD2; V gene: TRBV7-9; J gene: TRBJ2-7; CDR3 protein: CASSFTSGSHEQYF; CDR3 DNA: TGTGCCAGCAGCTTCACTAGCGGGAGCCACGAGCAGTACTTC
clone size: .; D gene: TRBD2; V gene: TRBV12-3/TRBV12-4; J gene: TRBJ2-1; CDR3 protein: CASSPRREGEQFF; CDR3 DNA: TGTGCCAGCAGTCCTCGCCGGGAGGGTGAGCAGTTCTTC
clone size: .; D gene: TRBD2; V gene: TRBV7-9; J gene: TRBJ2-3; CDR3 protein: CASSELYEREAGDTQYF; CDR3 DNA: TGTGCCAGCAGTGAGCTCTATGAGCGGGAGGCGGGAGATACGCAGTATTTT
clone size: .; D gene: .; V gene: TRBV5-1; J gene: TRBJ1-1; CDR3 protein: CASSFAILRDTEAFF; CDR3 DNA: TGCGCCAGCAGCTTTGCAATCCTGAGGGACACTGAAGCTTTCTTT
clone size: .; D gene: TRBD2; V gene: TRBV10-3; J gene: TRBJ2-3; CDR3 protein: CAISESTWLAGSTDTQYF; CDR3 DNA: TGTGCCATCAGTGAGTCGACTTGGCTAGCGGGATCCACAGATACGCAGTATTTT
clone size: .; D gene: TRBD1; V gene: TRBV10-3; J gene: TRBJ2-4; CDR3 protein: CAISPDRALAKNIQYF; CDR3 DNA: TGTGCCATCAGTCCTGACAGGGCACTAGCCAAAAACATTCAGTACTTC
clone size: .; D gene: .; V gene: TRBV9; J gene: TRBJ2-3; CDR3 protein: CASSVGSAYTDTQYF; CDR3 DNA: TGTGCCAGCAGCGTAGGAAGCGCTTACACAGATACGCAGTATTTT
clone size: few; D gene: .; V gene: TRBV18; J gene: TRBJ2-2; CDR3 protein: CASSPDDRPTGELFF; CDR3 DNA: TGTGCCAGCTCACCCGACGACAGGCCCACCGGGGAGCTGTTTTTT
clone size: .; D gene: .; V gene: TRBV28; J gene: TRBJ2-1; CDR3 protein: CASIDRRRYRQFF; CDR3 DNA: TGTGCCAGCATCGACAGACGACGGTACCGACAGTTCTTC
clone size: .; D gene: TRBD1; V gene: TRBV6-5; J gene: TRBJ2-3; CDR3 protein: CASSYSKGASTDTQYF; CDR3 DNA: TGTGCCAGCAGTTACTCGAAGGGGGCGAGCACAGATACGCAGTATTTT
clone size: few; D gene: TRBD1; V gene: TRBV20-1; J gene: TRBJ2-7; CDR3 protein: CSARPWDRVYEQYF; CDR3 DNA: TGCAGTGCTAGACCCTGGGACAGGGTCTACGAGCAGTACTTC
clone size: few; D gene: .; V gene: TRBV7-9; J gene: TRBJ2-1; CDR3 protein: CASRIYNEQFF; CDR3 DNA: TGTGCCAGCAGGATTTACAATGAGCAGTTCTTC
clone size: few; D gene: .; V gene: TRBV20-1; J gene: TRBJ2-7; CDR3 protein: CSASPRATYEQYF; CDR3 DNA: TGCAGTGCTAGTCCCCGGGCTACCTACGAGCAGTACTTC
clone size: few; D gene: .; V gene: TRBV12-3/TRBV12-4; J gene: TRBJ2-7; CDR3 protein: CASSPPGRRGYEQYF; CDR3 DNA: TGTGCCAGCAGTCCACCCGGCCGCAGGGGCTACGAGCAGTACTTC
clone size: .; D gene: .; V gene: TRBV12-3/TRBV12-4; J gene: TRBJ1-6; CDR3 protein: CASSLQGRNSPLHF; CDR3 DNA: TGTGCCAGCAGTTTACAAGGGCGCAATTCACCCCTCCACTTT
clone size: .; D gene: .; V gene: TRBV12-3/TRBV12-4; J gene: TRBJ2-7; CDR3 protein: CASSSPGASRRYEQYF; CDR3 DNA: TGTGCCAGCAGCTCCCCCGGGGCTAGTAGGCGCTACGAGCAGTACTTC
clone size: many; D gene: .; V gene: TRBV28; J gene: TRBJ1-2; CDR3 protein: CASSPNLHYGYTF; CDR3 DNA: TGTGCCAGCAGTCCGAATCTCCACTATGGCTACACCTTC
clone size: few; D gene: .; V gene: TRBV12-3/TRBV12-4; J gene: TRBJ1-5; CDR3 protein: CASSFWTGQPQHF; CDR3 DNA: TGTGCCAGCAGTTTTTGGACGGGTCAGCCCCAGCATTTT
clone size: few; D gene: .; V gene: TRBV10-3; J gene: TRBJ2-1; CDR3 protein: CAISVEGAYNEQFF; CDR3 DNA: TGTGCCATCAGTGTCGAGGGAGCCTACAATGAGCAGTTCTTC
clone size: few; D gene: TRBD2; V gene: TRBV7-9; J gene: TRBJ2-1; CDR3 protein: CATPNTGTSGNNEQFF; CDR3 DNA: TGTGCCACACCAAATACCGGGACTAGCGGAAACAATGAGCAGTTCTTC
clone size: .; D gene: .; V gene: TRBV7-6; J gene: TRBJ2-6; CDR3 protein: CASSLEGIPRSGANVLTF; CDR3 DNA: TGTGCCAGCAGCTTAGAAGGGATCCCAAGGTCTGGGGCCAACGTCCTGACTTTC
clone size: few; D gene: .; V gene: TRBV5-6; J gene: TRBJ1-1; CDR3 protein: CASSLGRLNTEAFF; CDR3 DNA: TGTGCCAGCAGCTTGGGACGGTTGAACACTGAAGCTTTCTTT
clone size: .; D gene: .; V gene: TRBV20-1; J gene: TRBJ2-7; CDR3 protein: CSARDQGKGSYEQYF; CDR3 DNA: TGCAGTGCTAGAGATCAGGGAAAAGGGTCCTACGAGCAGTACTTC
clone size: .; D gene: TRBD1; V gene: TRBV7-9; J gene: TRBJ2-7; CDR3 protein: CASSFGQGDYEQYF; CDR3 DNA: TGTGCCAGCAGCTTCGGACAGGGAGACTACGAGCAGTACTTC
clone size: .; D gene: .; V gene: TRBV7-9; J gene: TRBJ2-5; CDR3 protein: CASSLAPKGIQETQYF; CDR3 DNA: TGTGCCAGCAGCTTAGCGCCGAAGGGTATCCAAGAGACCCAGTACTTC
clone size: many; D gene: .; V gene: TRBV29-1; J gene: TRBJ2-2; CDR3 protein: CSVELVRGGTGELFF; CDR3 DNA: TGCAGCGTTGAATTGGTCAGGGGGGGCACCGGGGAGCTGTTTTTT
clone size: few; D gene: .; V gene: TRBV6-2/TRBV6-3; J gene: TRBJ2-1; CDR3 protein: CASSYSGAYYEQFF; CDR3 DNA: TGTGCCAGCAGTTACTCCGGGGCGTACTATGAGCAGTTCTTC
clone size: .; D gene: TRBD1; V gene: TRBV4-3; J gene: TRBJ2-7; CDR3 protein: CASSPAPRTGFYEQYF; CDR3 DNA: TGCGCCAGCAGCCCAGCCCCCCGGACAGGGTTCTACGAGCAGTACTTC
clone size: few; D gene: .; V gene: TRBV5-1; J gene: TRBJ2-5; CDR3 protein: CASSLGDKRGETQYF; CDR3 DNA: TGCGCCAGCAGCTTGGGGGACAAACGGGGGGAGACCCAGTACTTC
clone size: .; D gene: .; V gene: TRBV7-2; J gene: TRBJ1-5; CDR3 protein: CASSFGVYSNQPQHF; CDR3 DNA: TGTGCCAGCAGCTTCGGGGTCTATAGCAATCAGCCCCAGCATTTT
clone size: many; D gene: .; V gene: TRBV6-2/TRBV6-3; J gene: TRBJ2-3; CDR3 protein: CASSYYRADTQYF; CDR3 DNA: TGTGCCAGCAGTTACTACAGGGCAGATACGCAGTATTTT
clone size: few; D gene: .; V gene: TRBV5-1; J gene: TRBJ2-5; CDR3 protein: CASTRASPSRETQYF; CDR3 DNA: TGCGCCAGCACTCGGGCTAGCCCTTCGCGTGAGACCCAGTACTTC
clone size: few; D gene: TRBD2; V gene: TRBV20-1; J gene: TRBJ2-1; CDR3 protein: CSARGTSRTYNEQFF; CDR3 DNA: TGCAGTGCTAGAGGGACTAGTCGAACCTACAATGAGCAGTTCTTC
clone size: few; D gene: .; V gene: TRBV7-9; J gene: TRBJ2-6; CDR3 protein: CASSSTRWSGANVLTF; CDR3 DNA: TGTGCCAGCAGCTCGACTAGATGGTCTGGGGCCAACGTCCTGACTTTC
clone size: .; D gene: TRBD1; V gene: TRBV20-1; J gene: TRBJ1-4; CDR3 protein: CSARDPRGDGEKLFF; CDR3 DNA: TGCAGTGCTAGAGATCCCAGGGGGGATGGGGAAAAACTGTTTTTT